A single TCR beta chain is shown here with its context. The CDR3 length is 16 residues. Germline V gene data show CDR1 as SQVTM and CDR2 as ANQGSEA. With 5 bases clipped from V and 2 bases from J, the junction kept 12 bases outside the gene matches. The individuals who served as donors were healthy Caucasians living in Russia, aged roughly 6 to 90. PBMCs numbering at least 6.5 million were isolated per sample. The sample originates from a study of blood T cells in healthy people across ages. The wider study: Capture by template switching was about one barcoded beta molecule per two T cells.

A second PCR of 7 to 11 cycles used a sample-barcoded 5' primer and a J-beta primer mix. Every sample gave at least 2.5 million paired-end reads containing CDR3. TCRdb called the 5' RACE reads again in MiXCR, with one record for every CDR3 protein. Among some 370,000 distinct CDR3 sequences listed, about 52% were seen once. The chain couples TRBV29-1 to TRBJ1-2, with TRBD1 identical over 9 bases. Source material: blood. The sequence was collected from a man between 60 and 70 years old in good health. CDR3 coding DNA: TGCAGCGTTTTTCCCTCGACAGGGGGTGAGAACTATGGCTACACCTTC. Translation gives CSVFPSTGGENYGYTF.